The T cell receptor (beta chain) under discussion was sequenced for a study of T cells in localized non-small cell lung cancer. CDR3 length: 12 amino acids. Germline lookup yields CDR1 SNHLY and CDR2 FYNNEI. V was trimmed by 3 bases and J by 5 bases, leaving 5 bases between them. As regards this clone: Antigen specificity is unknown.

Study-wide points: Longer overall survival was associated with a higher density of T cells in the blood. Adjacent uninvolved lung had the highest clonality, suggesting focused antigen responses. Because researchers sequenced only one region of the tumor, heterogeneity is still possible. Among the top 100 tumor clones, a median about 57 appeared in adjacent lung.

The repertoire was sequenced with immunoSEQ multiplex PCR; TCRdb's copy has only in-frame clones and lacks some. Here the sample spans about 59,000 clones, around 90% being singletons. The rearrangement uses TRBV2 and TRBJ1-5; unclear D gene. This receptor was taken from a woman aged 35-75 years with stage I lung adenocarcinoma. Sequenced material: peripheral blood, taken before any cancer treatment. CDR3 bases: TGTGCCAGCAGTGACGAGTATCAGCCCCAGCATTTT. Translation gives CASSDEYQPQHF. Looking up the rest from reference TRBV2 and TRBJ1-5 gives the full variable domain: EPEVTQTPSHQVTQMGQEVILRCVPISNHLYFYWYRQILGQKVEFLVSFYNNEISEKSEIFDDQFSVERPDGSNFTLKIRSTKLEDSAMYFCASSDEYQPQHFGDGTRLSIL.